The clone carrying this T cell receptor beta chain was picked up many times. This sample is part of a study of human T cells and chemical hapten exposure. The time point denotes: patch test 1, 2 weeks after DPC sensitization. The treatment denotes: therapeutic diphenylcyclopropenone sensitization with weekly scalp DPC. The authors' processing: From approximately 20,000 to 700,000 TCRs were found per sample, with a median of around 100,000. TCRdb fed the RACE reads into MiXCR, producing one record per CDR3 protein. TCRdb's processing, not the authors', yielded these V and J calls. Of around 380,000 distinct CDR3 sequences in the sample, about 4.8% were seen once. The source of this sequence is a woman aged 45-65 years with alopecia areata. Some clones in this sample may be carry-over from other donors' samples. The sequenced sample was whole blood, obtained in connection with sensitization to the hapten diphenylcyclopropenone (DPC).

CDR3 amino acids: CASSWTDRGIGVNTEAFF. CDR3 nucleotide sequence: TGCGCCAGCAGCTGGACTGACAGGGGAATCGGAGTGAACACTGAAGCTTTCTTT. The chain joins TRBV5-1 to TRBJ1-1, with 8 bases aligning to TRBD1. This CDR3 has 18 amino acids. V shed 3 bases and J 0 bases; nucleotides not matched to a gene: 13. Germline lookup yields CDR1 SGHRS and CDR2 YFSETQ. The full variable domain, with the rest looked up from reference TRBV5-1 and TRBJ1-1, is KAGVTQTPRYLIKTRGQQVTLSCSPISGHRSVSWYQQTPGQGLQFLFEYFSETQRNKGNFPGRFSGRQFSNSRSEMNVSTLELGDSALYLCASSWTDRGIGVNTEAFFGQGTRLTVV.